Shown below are 3 T cell receptor beta chains from a single sample sequenced in a study of cytomegalovirus exposure and HLA in healthy donors. Primers: 60 Vbeta forward and 13 Jbeta reverse. Assay: immunoSEQ multiplex PCR; the TCRdb copy retains only in-frame clones and omits some. The data contain 150,000 to 200,000 clones, 75% of them singletons. Sequenced material: PBMCs. These receptors were collected from a male donor in good health and CMV-seronegative.

The genes are TRBV2 and TRBJ2-3; 7 positions match TRBD1. Trimming took 8 bases from V and 3 from J; bases not matched to a gene: 5. The CDR3 runs 13 residues. From germline, CDR1 is SNHLY and CDR2 FYNNEI. The CDR3 loop is CASAQQGTDTQYF. CDR3 nucleotide sequence: TGTGCCAGCGCCCAACAGGGGACAGATACGCAGTATTTT.

This chain links TRBV7-3 with TRBJ2-3; 7 bases are a match to TRBD1. Unmatched junction bases numbered 5, after V lost 4 bases and J lost 4 bases. The CDR3 covers 14 residues. CDR1 is SGHTA and CDR2 is FQGTGA in the germline V gene. CDR3 amino acids: CASSYKTGPDTQYF. CDR3 DNA: TGTGCCAGCAGCTATAAGACAGGGCCAGATACGCAGTATTTT. The entire variable domain, with the rest obtained from reference TRBV7-3 and TRBJ2-3, is as follows: GAGVSQTPSNKVTEKGKYVELRCDPISGHTALYWYRQSLGQGPEFLIYFQGTGAADDSGLPNDRFFAVRPEGSVSTLKIQRTERGDSAVYLCASSYKTGPDTQYFGPGTRLTVL.

The chain combines TRBV7-2 with TRBJ1-1, with D uncertain. This CDR3 is built from 14 residues. The germline V and J ends were trimmed by 2 bases and 4 bases, with 11 bases remaining between them. The V gene's germline CDR1 is SGHTA and CDR2 FQGNSA. CDR3 DNA: TGTGCCAGCAGCTTAAATTGGCGGTCCACTGAAGCTTTCTTT. Encoded protein: CASSLNWRSTEAFF. The full variable domain, with the rest looked up from reference TRBV7-2 and TRBJ1-1, is GAGVSQSPSNKVTEKGKDVELRCDPISGHTALYWYRQSLGQGLEFLIYFQGNSAPDKSGLPSDRFSAERTGGSVSTLTIQRTQQEDSAVYLCASSLNWRSTEAFFGQGTRLTVV.